The clone carrying this TCR beta chain was seen a few times. Its target is unknown. TCRdb re-called the 5' RACE reads with MiXCR, one entry per CDR3 protein. In the table there are a few hundred thousand distinct CDR3 sequences, 16% of which are singletons. The CDR3 contains 17 residues. Looked up from germline, CDR1 is LGHNA and CDR2 is YSLEER. J was trimmed by 2 bases and V by 1 base; bases with no gene match: 7. This entry is derived from a study of T-cell memory formation after mild COVID-19. Study context: Largely donor-specific TCR clusters were found.

Study-level findings and limits: A subset of responding clones appeared in pre-infection memory, suggesting cross-reactive memory joined.

This chain connects TRBV4-3 to TRBJ2-3, with 9 bases that match TRBD1. The TCR was taken from a man between 18 and 29 years old who had mild COVID-19 (a few samples of this study predate the infection). Cell type and time point are not known. Sequencing was carried out using PBMCs or a T cell subset sorted from them (not recorded which). The CDR3 coding sequence is TGCGCCAGCAGCCAAGTAGGACAGGGGTTTCTCACAGATACGCAGTATTTT. This encodes CASSQVGQGFLTDTQYF.